The sequence of this TCR beta chain was determined in a study of cytomegalovirus exposure and HLA in healthy donors. Study-wide background: A later analysis reported the same platform for the 120 or so validation repertoires and the roughly 700 first-cohort repertoires. General study findings and limits: Among TCR beta chains, those listed as cytomegalovirus-associated numbered some 160. The classifier reportedly diagnosed cytomegalovirus status with high specificity and sensitivity.

CDR1 and CDR2 from the germline V gene are GTSNPN and SVGIG (reference sequence). The CDR3 runs 11 residues. Trimming at V came to 6 bases and at J to 5 bases, leaving 1 base not matched to a gene. On this clone itself: Its antigen is currently unknown.

Clones were read by immunoSEQ multiplex PCR, and TCRdb kept only the in-frame ones, dropping some. The sample has roughly 56,000 clones; approximately 89% are singletons. The chain uses TRBV30 and TRBJ2-7; 10 bases match TRBD1. What was sequenced was PBMCs. This TCR was recovered from a woman in her late teens or twenties in good health and CMV-seronegative. CDR3 DNA sequence: TGTGCCTGTGGACAGGGGGACGAGCAGTACTTC. This encodes CACGQGDEQYF.